This paragraph covers one T cell receptor beta chain sequence. In the original processing: From reference gene primer amplification, estimates of nucleated cell counts were derived. The table came from immunoSEQ multiplex PCR; TCRdb's copy has only in-frame clones and leaves some out. The V and J calls and clone size are taken from that table; D and trimming were inferred from the DNA. This sample has approximately 200,000 clones, with about 90% found just once. This sample stems from a study of blood T cell repertoires in COVID-19. Study in general: COVID-19 samples from acute and convalescent phases originated in the United States, Italy and Spain. Sources were T cells, B-cell-depleted T cells, or PBMCs; the material itself was cDNA or gDNA.

The junction had 4 bases not matched to a gene; V was cut back by 6 bases and J by 4 bases. The CDR3 is 15 residues long. Germline V gene lookup returns CDR1 MDHEN and CDR2 SYDVKM. The clonotype comes from a woman aged 55 to 70 with acute or convalescent COVID-19. The sample was peripheral blood. This rearrangement joins TRBV28 to TRBJ2-7; 15 bases fit TRBD2. CDR3 loop: CASRSGTSGRYEQYF. DNA for the CDR3: TGTGCCAGCAGATCCGGGACTAGCGGGAGGTACGAGCAGTACTTC.